What follows are 2 T cell receptor beta chains derived from one specimen sequenced in a study of T cells expressing NK-cell markers. From the 5' RACE reads, TCRdb lists one entry per CDR3 protein and no DNA. This sample carries around 100,000 distinct CDR3 sequences, with roughly 18% going to the ten biggest clones. The sample consisted of blood T cells: a sorted CD56 or NKG2C T cell subset, CD4+ or CD8+ T cells, or bulk PBMC T cells (not recorded which). The origin of the receptors is a woman between 18 and 69 years old in good health.

V is TRBV6-5 and J is TRBJ2-7; as DNA is missing, the TRBD2 call by TCRdb cannot be tested. The CDR3 runs 15 residues. CDR1 and CDR2 from the germline V gene are MNHEY and SVGAGI. CDR3 amino acids: CASSYSASGSYEQYF.

The rearrangement uses TRBV10-2 and TRBJ2-2; TCRdb's D call, TRBD1, is unchecked because there is no DNA. Per the germline V gene, CDR1 is WSHSY and CDR2 is SAAADI. The CDR3 loop spans 16 amino acids. CDR3 loop: CASSAGKGRDTGELFF.